The 2 T cell receptor beta chains listed next were all sequenced from one sample in a study of response to subunit inactivated influenza vaccine. MiXCR was run by TCRdb on the RT-PCR reads, yielding one entry per CDR3 protein. The sample has under 950,000 distinct CDR3 sequences, around 20% seen once. The sequenced sample was PBMCs from blood, obtained roughly 5 days after vaccination. The receptor set was obtained from a man aged 50 to 60 who received an inactivated influenza vaccine.

This clonotype was observed a handful of times. The gene calls are TRBV5-6 and TRBJ1-4; 10 bases map to TRBD1. J lost 6 bases, V lost 0 bases, and 5 bases had no gene match. This CDR3 comprises 16 residues. The V gene's germline CDR1 is SGHDT and CDR2 YYEEEE. CDR3 sequence reads: CASSLVSGQGYEKLFF. The CDR3 nucleotides are TGTGCCAGCAGCTTGGTTTCGGGACAGGGGTATGAAAAACTGTTTTTT.

This clonotype appeared a few times. The V call is TRBV6-2 or TRBV6-3, the J call TRBJ2-7; D is perhaps TRBD1 (5 bases). The CDR3 loop spans 12 amino acids. Germline V gene lookup returns CDR1 MNHEY and CDR2 SVGEGT. V gave up 10 bases and J gave up 4 bases, with 14 bases separating them. This CDR3 is CATKQEYYEQYF. CDR3 in DNA: TGTGCCACCAAACAGGAATATTACGAGCAGTACTTC.